The source of this TCR beta chain is a study of cytomegalovirus exposure and HLA in healthy donors (dated by TCRdb to about 2017). The study in broad terms: In an earlier analysis of fewer than 750 of the donors, about 260 Gb of sequence data and some 100 million unique TCR beta sequences from 150 million to 200 million T cells were reported. Approximately 330 gigabases of sequencing data and 75 million to 85 million unique TCR sequences made up an early release that covered approximately 650 HLA-typed donors. Of the roughly 400 genotyped donors, over 80% were placed in the genetic ancestry cluster associated with self-reported Caucasian donors. The aim of the study was to test whether cataloging public T cell receptors could identify signatures of past pathogen exposure. The T cell repertoires of about 700 subjects were profiled by immunosequencing and related to cytomegalovirus serostatus. Besides the first cohort of around 670 subjects, a separate validation cohort made up of 120 or so different subjects was used. To predict cytomegalovirus infection status, the study combined high-throughput TCR immunosequencing, statistical association of individual TCRs with disease status, and machine learning. To study patterns of TCR occurrence, a later analysis re-analyzed previously published TCR beta repertoires from around 670 donors and added high-resolution HLA genotyping. Rather than using new phenotypic data, the later analysis identified candidate immune exposures from TCR beta sequences and from how often those sequences occurred across donors. An earlier analysis of fewer than 700 of the donors applied high-throughput TCR beta sequencing to assess whether each TCR beta V gene segment acted as functional or pseudogenic. Donor age, sex, ethnicity and CMV serostatus were compiled together with the repertoire data. Genome-wide SNP genotypes for about three fifths of the roughly 700 donors were used in a later genetic analysis, which treated that subset as a discovery cohort. Every discovery cohort repertoire had been produced on one sequencing platform. Both class I and class II loci were covered by HLA typing, at four-digit resolution. Typing coverage differed by locus: A, B, C, DRB1 and DQB1 were typed in roughly 620-640 donors, DQA1 in 500 to 550, DPA1 in 600 to 610, and DPB1 in just under 480. Roughly 5 DR-DQ haplotypes were treated as single units for association and clustering because of strong linkage in the cohort. On average, 235,054 unique TCR beta nucleotide sequences were sequenced per donor among a few hundred genotyped donors of the cohort, with around 19% of those sequences being non-productive.

The cohort consisted of some 730 healthy bone marrow donors. At the time of sampling, all cohort members were nominally healthy, though unrecorded immune exposures were likely present. The donor tested CMV seropositive, placing the donor among the roughly 270 seropositive members of the cohort. A peripheral blood sample was provided by each donor, and peripheral blood mononuclear cells were used for TCR beta sequencing. Genomic DNA extraction from the blood cell samples was performed with the Qiagen DNeasy Blood Extraction Kit. As regards this clone: Which antigen it targets is not known. Qualities for individual bases were not recorded, and no much larger clone is one base off.

Trimming at the junction amounts to 7 bases on V and 0 bases on J, and the germline ends lie 7 bases apart. CDR1 and CDR2, per the germline V gene (reference sequence), are GTSNPN and SVGIG. Its CDR3 holds 13 amino acids, cysteine through phenylalanine. Here the CDR3 DNA is all that survives: 39 bases in frame from base 1. Receptor libraries were prepared by the immunoSEQ multiplex PCR assay. For the multiplex PCR, a mixture combining 60 forward primers for TCR Vbeta segments and 13 reverse primers for TCR Jbeta segments was used. The CDR3 region of rearranged TCR beta genes was amplified from genomic DNA by a multiplex PCR assay. On the Illumina HiSeq System, the amplified TCR beta libraries were sequenced as 87-base-pair reads. Per the source publication's procedure: In a later analysis, tens of millions of unique TCR beta chains were counted across the 666 repertoires, and roughly 11 million of these chains were shared by at least two donors. A nearest-neighbor algorithm error-corrected the raw reads and collapsed the reads into unique sequences, merging closely related sequences to remove PCR and sequencing errors. To assign V, D and J gene segments, CDR3 sequences were aligned to IMGT reference sequences. For a sequence to be retained, a match of at least six nucleotides was required to both a V gene segment and a J gene segment. A rearrangement counted as productive if the CDR3 had no stop codons and remained in frame with V and J, and every other rearrangement counted as non-productive. Following IMGT convention, CDR3 was defined as the stretch from the second conserved V-encoded cysteine to the conserved J-encoded phenylalanine. The earlier analysis of approximately 500 of the donors excluded sequences that lacked an unambiguous match to a single V gene segment. In an earlier analysis of 587 of the donors, a V segment was called functional when productive rearrangements were above 56.7%, and segregating when the standard deviation between donors exceeded 5%. A statistical classification framework was built for diagnosing cytomegalovirus status from the catalog of TCR beta chain sequences. In a later analysis, V and J genes were assigned by comparing TCR nucleotide sequences against IMGT/GENE-DB human TR gene sequences. In a later analysis, CDR3 sequences and most-parsimonious VDJ recombination scenarios were assigned using the TCRdist pipeline. A later analysis defined each TCR beta chain by its CDR3 amino acid sequence plus V-gene family, and excluded reads lacking a unique V-gene family. A later analysis removed several hundred highly shared, low-generation-probability nucleotide sequences to deal with suspected cross-contamination and a sequencing artifact. A later analysis calculated a clonal expansion index for each public chain from normalized within-repertoire ranks of inferred template counts. In a later analysis, generation probabilities were computed using a VDJ recombination model fitted to out-of-frame rearrangements, and the results were checked against IGoR. In a later analysis, hypergeometric tests were used to score TCR-TCR, TCR-HLA and TCR-CMV co-occurrence, with a repertoire-size bias correction applied to TCR pairs. A later analysis estimated false discovery rates by permuting HLA or CMV assignments 20 times. In a later analysis, co-occurring TCRs were grouped using DBSCAN, with TCRdist sequence similarity added in when clustering inside HLA-allele-positive subsets. For co-occurrence clustering, repertoires with fewer than 30,000 or more than 120,000 public chains were excluded, along with four or five repertoires with anomalous nucleotide sharing. TCRdb obtained this table from immuneACCESS and retained in-frame rearrangements with V and J assigned. These tables miss some clones; where compared with another copy, unresolved V genes account for less than half of the shortfall, and the remainder is unexplained. The V and J calls and clone size are taken from that table; D and trimming were inferred from the DNA. Counted in this sample were 150,000 to 200,000 clones; more than 75% of them appeared once. The ten most abundant clones make up under 2.5% of the sample.

On the study overall, not on this receptor specifically: Broadly in line with IMGT annotations, most TCR beta V segments showed up in productive rearrangements about 87% or about 30% of the time in an earlier analysis of a few hundred of the donors. A later analysis associated roughly 17,000 TCR beta sequences with specific HLA alleles at a false discovery rate of 0.05. In a later analysis, TCR association rates were found to vary across HLA loci, with the most associated TCRs seen for DRB1 alleles and the fewest for HLA-C alleles. A group of highly shared sequence variants was considered likely to be a technical artifact of the sequencing pipeline. Compared with the approximately 670-donor mean, donors in an Asian-associated ancestry cluster had fewer N-insertions in productive TCRs, according to a later genetic analysis. When HLA alleles, especially DR and DQ, strongly co-occurred, TCR associations were difficult to assign to individual alleles. A total of roughly 160 TCR beta chains were listed by the study as associated with cytomegalovirus. Correlated functional status among segregating V segments might be attributable to linkage disequilibrium, but an unknown experimental factor could not be ruled out. The classifier was reported to diagnose cytomegalovirus status with high specificity and sensitivity in both the original cohort and the validation cohort. The authors suggested that the approach could potentially be generalized to other disease states and immunological phenotypes. Some IMGT-functional V segments, including TRBV6-2 and TRBV6-3, could not be distinguished by the 87-base-pair reads and were therefore excluded. While some public TCRs were present in many individuals, most TCR sequences turned up only very rarely across donors. In a later analysis, most CMV-associated TCR beta chains were found to appear HLA-restricted, with HLA associations seemingly driven largely by CMV exposure. A further reported finding was that TCR beta sequences accurately predicted the HLA-A and HLA-B alleles for most subjects in the first cohort. Because some donors lacked HLA typing at each locus, the association tests relied only on the typed subset. A later genetic analysis associated a missense DCLRE1C variant with V-gene and J-gene trimming of TCR beta chains, and an independent cohort replicated the association. Sequencing depth was assumed to be roughly uniform across donors in the presence/absence analyses, though that assumption may not hold. A later analysis found that HLA-associated TCR beta chains were more clonally expanded and had lower generation probabilities than equally common non-associated chains. A later analysis reported that several top co-occurrence clusters appeared linked to parvovirus B19, influenza, CMV and Epstein-Barr virus. For the cohort, immune exposure information was limited to CMV serostatus. Because counts were too low, some 17 rarely observed V segments, including chromosome 9 orphons, were excluded from the earlier analysis of 587 of the donors. Only TCR beta chains were sequenced in this cohort, and the absence of alpha or paired-chain data limited detectable features. In vitro tests confirmed that three of the cytomegalovirus-associated TCR beta chains recognize cytomegalovirus antigens.

The receptor was derived from a woman aged 25 to 39 in good health and CMV-seropositive. Specimen: PBMCs. The chain is assembled from TRBV30 and TRBJ1-6, with the D gene call left open. CDR3 loop: CAFASSYNSPLHF. The DNA reads as follows: TGTGCCTTTGCGAGCTCCTATAATTCACCCCTCCACTTT.